The entry below gives a single T cell receptor (beta chain) sequence along with its context. The target antigen is unknown. These data are taken from a study of CD8+ T cells in alopecia areata. Study overall: In an open-label trial, patients got 5 to 10 mg tofacitinib twice daily.

The germline V gene has CDR1 MNHEY and CDR2 SMNVEV (reference sequence). This CDR3 comprises 13 residues. V was trimmed by 6 bases and J by 5 bases, leaving 13 bases between them. RNA was extracted and reverse transcribed into cDNA as the sequencing template. Only in-frame clones appear in the TCRdb table, and some are missing; sequencing was by immunoSEQ multiplex PCR. The data contain hundreds of thousands of clones, 57% of them singletons. General observations from the study: Normal skin's resident alphabeta T cells are sequenced alongside lesional scalp T cells. Greater clonality was observed in lesional scalp samples, especially alopecia totalis/universalis, versus normal scalp.

The source was CD4+ T cells sorted from blood, collected at week 0. The chain carries TRBV27 and TRBJ1-1; D is undetermined. This receptor was taken from a human donor with alopecia areata. The CDR3 sequence is CASSPKAGTEAFF. The CDR3 DNA follows: TGTGCCAGCAGCCCAAAGGCTGGAACTGAAGCTTTCTTT.